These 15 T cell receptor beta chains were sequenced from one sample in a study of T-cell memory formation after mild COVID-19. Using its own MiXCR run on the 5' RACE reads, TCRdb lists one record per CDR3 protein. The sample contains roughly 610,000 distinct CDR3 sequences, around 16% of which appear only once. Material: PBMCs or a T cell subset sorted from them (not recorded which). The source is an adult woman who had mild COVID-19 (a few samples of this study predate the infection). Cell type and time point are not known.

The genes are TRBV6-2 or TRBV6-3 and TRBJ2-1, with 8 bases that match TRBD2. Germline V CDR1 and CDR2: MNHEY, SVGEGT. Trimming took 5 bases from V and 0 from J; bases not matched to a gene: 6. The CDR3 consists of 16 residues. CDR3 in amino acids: CASSRPREGSYNEQFF. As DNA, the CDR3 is TGTGCCAGCAGTCGCCCCCGGGAGGGCTCCTACAATGAGCAGTTCTTC.

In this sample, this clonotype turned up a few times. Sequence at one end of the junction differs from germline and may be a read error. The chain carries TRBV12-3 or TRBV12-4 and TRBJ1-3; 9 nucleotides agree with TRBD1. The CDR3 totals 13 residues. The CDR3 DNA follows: TGTGCCAGCAGTTTAGGAAGCCGGGACAGGGAAATTTTT. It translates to CASSLGSRDREIF.

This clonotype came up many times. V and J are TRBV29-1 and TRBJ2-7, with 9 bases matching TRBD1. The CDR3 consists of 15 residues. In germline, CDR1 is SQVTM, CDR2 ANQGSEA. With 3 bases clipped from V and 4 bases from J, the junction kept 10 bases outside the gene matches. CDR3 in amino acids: CSVELRSGTGYEQYF. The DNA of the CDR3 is TGCAGCGTTGAGCTCCGATCCGGGACAGGGTACGAGCAGTACTTC.

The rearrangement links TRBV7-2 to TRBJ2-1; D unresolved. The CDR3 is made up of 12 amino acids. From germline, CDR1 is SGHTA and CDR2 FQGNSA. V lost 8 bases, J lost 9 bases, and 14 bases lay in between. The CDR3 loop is CASGLGYGEQFF. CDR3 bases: TGTGCCAGCGGGCTGGGATATGGTGAGCAGTTCTTC.

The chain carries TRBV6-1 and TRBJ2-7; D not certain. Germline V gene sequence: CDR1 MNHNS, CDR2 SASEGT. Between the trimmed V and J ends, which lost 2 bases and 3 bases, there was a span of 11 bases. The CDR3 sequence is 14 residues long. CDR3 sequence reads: CASSELPESYEQYF. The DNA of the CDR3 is TGTGCCAGCAGTGAACTCCCTGAGAGCTACGAGCAGTACTTC.

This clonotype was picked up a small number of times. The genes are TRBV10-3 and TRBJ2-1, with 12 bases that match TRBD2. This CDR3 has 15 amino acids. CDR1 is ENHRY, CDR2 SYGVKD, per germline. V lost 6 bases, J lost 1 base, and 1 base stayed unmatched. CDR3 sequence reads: CAIRGLAGSYNEQFF. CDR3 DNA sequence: TGTGCCATCAGGGGACTAGCGGGTTCCTACAATGAGCAGTTCTTC.

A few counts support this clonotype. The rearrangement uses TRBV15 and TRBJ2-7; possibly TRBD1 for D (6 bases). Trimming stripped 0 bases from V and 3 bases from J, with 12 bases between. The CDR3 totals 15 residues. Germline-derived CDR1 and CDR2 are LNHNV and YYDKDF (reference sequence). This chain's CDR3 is CATSRDSRTDYEQYF. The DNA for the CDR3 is TGTGCCACCAGCAGAGATTCCCGGACAGACTACGAGCAGTACTTC.

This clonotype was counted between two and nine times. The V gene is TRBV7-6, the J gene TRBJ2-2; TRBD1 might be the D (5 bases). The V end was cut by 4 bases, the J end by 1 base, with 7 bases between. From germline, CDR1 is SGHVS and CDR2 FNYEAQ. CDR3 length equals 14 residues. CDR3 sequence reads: CASSWQGNTGELFF. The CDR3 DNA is TGTGCCAGCAGCTGGCAGGGGAACACCGGGGAGCTGTTTTTT.

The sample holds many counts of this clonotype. The CDR3 spells CASSPRGVQETQYF. CDR3 in DNA: TGCGCCAGCAGCCCGCGCGGGGTCCAAGAGACCCAGTACTTC. This chain uses TRBV5-1 with TRBJ2-5, with a possible D match to TRBD2 (6 bases). Germline V gene data show CDR1 as SGHRS and CDR2 as YFSETQ. V was clipped by 4 bases and J by 1 base, with 11 bases between them. The CDR3 is made up of 14 amino acids.

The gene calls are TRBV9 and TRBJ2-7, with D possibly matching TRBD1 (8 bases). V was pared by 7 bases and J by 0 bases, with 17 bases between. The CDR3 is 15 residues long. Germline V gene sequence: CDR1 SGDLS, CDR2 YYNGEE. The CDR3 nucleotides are TGTGCCAGCTCCACAGGGGGGGGCAACTCCTACGAGCAGTACTTC. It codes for CASSTGGGNSYEQYF.

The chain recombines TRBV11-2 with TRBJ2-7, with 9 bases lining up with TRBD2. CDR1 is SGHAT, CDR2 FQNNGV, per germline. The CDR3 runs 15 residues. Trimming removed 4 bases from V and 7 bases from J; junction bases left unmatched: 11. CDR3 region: CASSSGLARSKEQYF. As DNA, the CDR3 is TGTGCCAGCAGCTCGGGACTAGCTAGGAGCAAGGAGCAGTACTTC.

Here the CDR3 DNA reads TGTGCCAGCACCGCTCTGGGGAACACCGGGGAGCTGTTTTTT. Translating gives CASTALGNTGELFF. The chain carries TRBV7-9 and TRBJ2-2; no firm D call. Deletions cut 7 bases from V and 1 base from J, with 10 bases between. CDR1 is SEHNR, CDR2 FQNEAQ, per germline (reference sequence). This CDR3 has 14 residues.

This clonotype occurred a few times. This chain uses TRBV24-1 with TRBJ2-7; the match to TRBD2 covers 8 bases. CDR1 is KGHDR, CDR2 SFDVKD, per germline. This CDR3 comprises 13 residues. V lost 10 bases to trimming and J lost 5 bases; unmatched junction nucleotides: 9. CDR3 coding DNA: TGTGCCACAGAAAGCGGGAGTCTGGACGAGCAGTACTTC. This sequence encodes CATESGSLDEQYF.

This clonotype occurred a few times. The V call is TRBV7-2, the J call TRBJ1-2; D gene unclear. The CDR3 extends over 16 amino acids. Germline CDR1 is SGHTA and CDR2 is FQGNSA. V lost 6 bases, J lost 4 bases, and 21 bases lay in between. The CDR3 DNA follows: TGTGCCAGCAGGCAATCGGCCGCGGCCACCCCCTATGGCTACACCTTC. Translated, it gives CASRQSAAATPYGYTF.

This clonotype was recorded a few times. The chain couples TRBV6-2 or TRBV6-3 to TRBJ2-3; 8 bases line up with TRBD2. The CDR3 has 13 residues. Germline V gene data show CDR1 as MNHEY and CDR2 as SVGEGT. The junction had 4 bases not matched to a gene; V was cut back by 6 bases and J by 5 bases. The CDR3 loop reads CASSGRALDTQYF. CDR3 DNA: TGTGCCAGCAGCGGGAGGGCCTTAGATACGCAGTATTTT.